This T cell receptor (beta chain) appears in the sequencing data of a study of blood T cell repertoires in COVID-19. The V gene lost 3 bases and the J gene lost 7 bases, with 18 bases spanning the gap. The CDR3 consists of 15 residues. CDR1 and CDR2 (germline): MNHEY, SMNVEV (reference sequence). In the original processing: Estimated nucleated cell counts came from reference gene primer amplification. Sequencing was performed with immunoSEQ multiplex PCR; in TCRdb, only in-frame clones are kept and a portion is missing. V, J and clone size were drawn from that table, and D and trimming were deduced from the DNA. The table includes around 180,000 clones, 70% to 90% detected once.

The chain employs TRBV27 and TRBJ1-2, with D perhaps matching TRBD1 (5 bases). Sequenced: peripheral blood. This receptor was obtained from a human donor in a cohort sampled during active COVID-19. Here the CDR3 reads CASSFVGAQMPGYTF. CDR3 DNA: TGTGCCAGCAGTTTCGTAGGGGCGCAGATGCCTGGCTACACCTTC.